These T cell receptor beta chains were read from a single sample in a study of spatial heterogeneity in lung cancer. One entry per CDR3 protein results from TCRdb running MiXCR on the 5' RACE reads. The sample has some 78,000 distinct CDR3 sequences, under 8.5% seen once. The source was PBMCs, collected at surgery. Receptor source: a male donor with early-stage non-small cell lung cancer. CDR3s include the opening cysteine and the closing phenylalanine or tryptophan.

>TRBJ2-7|TRBV10-3
CAISELAGGVGEQYF
>TRBJ2-7|TRBV7-9
CASSLGGRGYEQYF
>TRBJ2-3|TRBV28
CASSSTQGWYF
>TRBJ2-7|TRBV20-1
CSASPRGGRVDEQYF
>TRBJ2-3|TRBV7-2
CASSGRTSGRPDTQYF
>TRBJ2-2|TRBV2
CASRPPDRRWAGELFF
>TRBJ1-4|TRBV20-1
CSAIKEKLFF
>TRBJ2-5|TRBV5-1
CASSSTEKETQYF
>TRBJ2-3|TRBV5-1
CASSLFKPIDTQYF
>TRBJ2-3|TRBV20-1
CSARVGTRSTDTQYF
>TRBJ2-7|TRBV2
CASSRKRVEQYF
>TRBJ2-7|TRBV29-1
CSVQNSHYEQYF
>TRBJ2-7|TRBV9
CASSGHRSYEQYF
>TRBJ1-5|TRBV20-1
CSARVGQNQPQHF
>TRBJ1-2|TRBV6-6
CASSPGQYYGYTF
>TRBJ1-6|TRBV27
CASREPGQIPFNSPLHF
>TRBJ1-5|TRBV5-6
CASSYYRGSPPNQPQHF
>TRBJ2-7|TRBV6-5
CASSTQTGRYEQYF
>TRBJ1-1|TRBV10-3
CATRVLGDEAFF
>TRBJ1-5|TRBV27
CASSLLGGRGNQPQHF
>TRBJ2-7|TRBV7-9
CASSFPTGYEQYF
>TRBJ2-7|TRBV5-1
CASRQAGERSYEQYF
>TRBJ2-6|TRBV10-3
CAITGTGARFGANVLTF
>TRBJ2-5|TRBV7-2
CASSLGAGLQGTQYF
>TRBJ2-1|TRBV15
CATSTRQGHNEQFF
>TRBJ2-7|TRBV6-5
CASSYSAEPRVSSYEQYF
>TRBJ1-2|TRBV7-2
CASSSITPTGGYGYTF
>TRBJ1-1|TRBV2
CASSAWTEAFF
>TRBJ2-3|TRBV2
CASKQRGTDTQYF
>TRBJ2-5|TRBV29-1
CSVAGTGLLGETQYF
>TRBJ1-5|TRBV5-1
CASSFVPGANQPQHF
>TRBJ2-2|TRBV7-9
CASRSGRGTGELFF
>TRBJ2-1|TRBV5-1
CASSNFRGFNNEQFF
>TRBJ2-7|TRBV27
CASSSNPFYEQYF
>TRBJ2-1|TRBV20-1
CSARATNRGNEQFF
>TRBJ1-1|TRBV7-2
CASEGLWTEAFF
>TRBJ2-1|TRBV19
CASSIGLRGTGDEQFF
>TRBJ1-2|TRBV6-6
CASSSQGANGYTF
>TRBJ2-5|TRBV6-2/TRBV6-3
CASSYSFGVRETQYF
>TRBJ2-5|TRBV9
CASSVAASETQYF
>TRBJ1-2|TRBV2
CASSGGQGSNYGYTF
>TRBJ2-7|TRBV11-2
CASKAYYEQYF
>TRBJ1-5|TRBV3-1
CASSQVAGGQPQHF
>TRBJ1-1|TRBV12-3/TRBV12-4
CASSPFSGRPMNTEAFF
>TRBJ2-2|TRBV11-1
CASSPGLAGRVTGELFF
>TRBJ1-5|TRBV15
CATSRDRAGPQHF
>TRBJ2-5|TRBV12-3/TRBV12-4
CASSFGNSGAGETQYF
>TRBJ1-1|TRBV20-1
CSPGQGRTEAFF
>TRBJ1-2|TRBV7-2
CASSRGSRAYGYTF
>TRBJ1-1|TRBV5-1
CASSLDPGAEAFF
>TRBJ1-5|TRBV7-2
CASSSTGFQPQHF
>TRBJ2-2|TRBV27
CASSWMEANTGELFF
>TRBJ1-1|TRBV4-1
CASRPTGGEAFF
>TRBJ2-2|TRBV3-1
CASSPDYTGELFF
>TRBJ1-1|TRBV12-3/TRBV12-4
CASSLPPGVSEAFF